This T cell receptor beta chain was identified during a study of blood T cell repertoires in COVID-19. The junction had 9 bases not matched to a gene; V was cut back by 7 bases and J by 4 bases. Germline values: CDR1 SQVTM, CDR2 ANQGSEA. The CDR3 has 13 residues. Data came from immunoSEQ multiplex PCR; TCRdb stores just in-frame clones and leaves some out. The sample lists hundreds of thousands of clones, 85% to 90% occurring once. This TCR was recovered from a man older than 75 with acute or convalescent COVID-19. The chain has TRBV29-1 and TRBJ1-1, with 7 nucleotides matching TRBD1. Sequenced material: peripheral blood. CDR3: CSGSGGRGTEAFF. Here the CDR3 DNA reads TGCAGCGGCTCAGGGGGAAGGGGCACTGAAGCTTTCTTT.